These 10 T cell receptor beta chains originate from one sample sequenced in a study of blood T cell repertoires in COVID-19. Clones were sequenced by immunoSEQ multiplex PCR, and TCRdb holds only the in-frame ones, with some missing. The sample has some 110,000 clones, around 83% seen once. Specimen: peripheral blood. Every receptor here comes from a man between 65 and 85 years old with acute or convalescent COVID-19.

This clone was seen more than once but under ten times. V and J are TRBV3-1 (or the pseudogene TRBV3-2) and TRBJ2-1; D is possibly TRBD2 (6 bases). The CDR3 is 14 residues long. V lost 5 bases, J lost 9 bases, and 17 bases lay in between. Germline-derived CDR1 and CDR2 are LGHDT and YNNKEL (reference sequence). The CDR3 loop is CASSATRQLAEQFF. CDR3 bases: TGTGCCAGCAGCGCGACTAGACAGTTAGCTGAGCAGTTCTTC.

The V gene is TRBV5-1, the J gene TRBJ2-7, with D maybe TRBD1 (6 bases). The CDR3 covers 13 residues. V gave up 2 bases and J gave up 2 bases, with 8 bases separating them. Germline CDR1 and CDR2: SGHRS and YFSETQ. The CDR3 reads CASSFPGAYEQYF. CDR3 nucleotide sequence: TGCGCCAGCAGCTTCCCAGGGGCCTACGAGCAGTACTTC.

The chain carries TRBV7-3 and TRBJ2-5, with D maybe TRBD2 (6 bases). V was pared by 5 bases and J by 5 bases, with 12 bases between. The CDR3 spans 13 residues. Germline CDR1 and CDR2: SGHTA and FQGTGA. CDR3 protein: CASSPRGGETQYF. CDR3 bases: TGTGCCAGCAGCCCGCGTGGGGGGGAGACCCAGTACTTC.

The chain couples TRBV5-1 to TRBJ1-2; TRBD1 matches at 8 bases. Per the germline V gene, CDR1 is SGHRS and CDR2 is YFSETQ. J lost 4 bases, V lost 4 bases, and 6 bases had no gene match. The CDR3 consists of 14 residues. The chain's CDR3 is CASSPQGEVYGYTF. The CDR3 DNA follows: TGCGCCAGCAGCCCACAGGGGGAGGTCTATGGCTACACCTTC.

This clone was seen a single time. The CDR3: CASSILAEGNEQFF. The CDR3 DNA is TGCGCCAGCAGCATTCTAGCGGAAGGCAATGAGCAGTTCTTC. The chain employs TRBV5-1 and TRBJ2-1, with TRBD2 matching over 7 bases. CDR3 length equals 14 residues. The junction had 7 bases not matched to a gene; V was cut back by 4 bases and J by 6 bases. Germline assignment: CDR1 SGHRS and CDR2 YFSETQ.

The CDR3 reads CASSLNRAGYTF. The CDR3, as DNA: TGTGCCAGCAGTTTAAACAGGGCTGGCTACACCTTC. This chain joins TRBV28 and TRBJ1-2, with D maybe TRBD1 (6 bases). The CDR3 has 12 residues. Germline values: CDR1 MDHEN, CDR2 SYDVKM. V lost 2 bases and J 7 bases, leaving 8 bases between the germline ends.

This clone was seen a handful of times. The gene calls are TRBV7-2 and TRBJ2-1, with 10 bases lining up with TRBD2. In germline, CDR1 is SGHTA, CDR2 FQGNSA. V lost 6 bases, J lost 5 bases, and 4 bases stayed unmatched. This CDR3 has 14 amino acids. As DNA, the CDR3 is TGTGCCAGCAGTAGCGGGGGGCTCGACAATGAGCAGTTCTTC. Protein sequence: CASSSGGLDNEQFF.

The genes are TRBV27 and TRBJ2-3; 12 nucleotides line up with TRBD2. The CDR3 totals 17 residues. Losses at the gene ends were 4 bases for V and 0 bases for J; bases not matched to a gene: 5. The V gene's germline CDR1 is MNHEY and CDR2 SMNVEV (reference sequence). This CDR3 reads CASSSLAGGPSTDTQYF. The CDR3 DNA is TGTGCCAGCAGTTCTCTAGCGGGGGGGCCAAGCACAGATACGCAGTATTTT.

This clone was recorded only once. The V and J genes are TRBV2 and TRBJ1-5; 7 bases are shared with TRBD1. J was trimmed by 1 base and V by 8 bases; bases with no gene match: 8. CDR1 is SNHLY, CDR2 FYNNEI, per germline. This CDR3 spans 15 amino acids. The chain's CDR3 is CASEGDRVSNQPQHF. CDR3 nucleotides: TGTGCCAGCGAGGGTGACAGGGTAAGCAATCAGCCCCAGCATTTT.

The J gene is TRBJ1-1, the V gene TRBV9; 8 nucleotides match TRBD1. Germline CDR1 reads SGDLS; CDR2 reads YYNGEE. Losses at the gene ends were 4 bases for V and 3 bases for J; bases not matched to a gene: 11. The length of the CDR3 is 16 residues. CDR3 in amino acids: CASSPGQGARYTEAFF. In DNA, the CDR3 is TGTGCCAGCAGCCCCGGGCAGGGGGCTCGGTACACTGAAGCTTTCTTT.